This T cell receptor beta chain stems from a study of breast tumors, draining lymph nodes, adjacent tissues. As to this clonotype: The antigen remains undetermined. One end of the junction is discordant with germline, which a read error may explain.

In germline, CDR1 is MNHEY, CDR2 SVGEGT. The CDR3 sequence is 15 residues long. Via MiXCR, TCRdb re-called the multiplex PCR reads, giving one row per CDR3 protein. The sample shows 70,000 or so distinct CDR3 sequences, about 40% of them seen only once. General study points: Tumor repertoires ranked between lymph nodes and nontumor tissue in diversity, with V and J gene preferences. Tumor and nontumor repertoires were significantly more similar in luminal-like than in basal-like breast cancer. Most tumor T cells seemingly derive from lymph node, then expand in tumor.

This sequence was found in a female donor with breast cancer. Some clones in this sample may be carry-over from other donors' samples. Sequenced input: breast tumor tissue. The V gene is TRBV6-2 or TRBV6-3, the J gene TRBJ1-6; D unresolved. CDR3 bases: TGTGCCAGCAGTTCCACCACTATGTATAACTCACCCCTCCACTTT. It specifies CASSSTTMYNSPLHF.